The clone carrying this TCR beta chain occurred many times. No antigen is known for it. The sample is drawn from a study of T cells in Graves' hyperthyroidism and ophthalmopathy. Study at large: Blood from the periphery was taken at initial diagnosis, before any treatment.

Germline CDR1 MNHEY, CDR2 SMNVEV (reference sequence). There are 16 residues in the CDR3. Trimming removed 5 bases from V and 3 bases from J; junction bases left unmatched: 10. Diagnostic decisions used clinical symptoms, serum thyroxine and TRAb, thyroid ultrasound and orbital computed tomography. The source material, RNA transcripts, was used to amplify TCR beta CDR3 regions. The HTBI set primed first-round TCR CDR3 RT-PCR. TCRdb called the multiplex PCR reads again in MiXCR, with one record for every CDR3 protein. The sample holds more than 550,000 distinct CDR3 sequences, over 15% seen once. Broader study findings: Most thyroid clonotypes that were expanded above 0.001 also turned up in blood.

The rearrangement joins TRBV27 to TRBJ2-3; 8 nucleotides align to TRBD2. Sequencing was performed on blood. The clonotype comes from a woman between 50 and 59 years old with Graves' hyperthyroidism that later progressed to Graves' ophthalmopathy. The CDR3 DNA reads TGTGCCAGCAGTCCGATCGGGGGGGGGACGACAGATACGCAGTATTTT. It specifies CASSPIGGGTTDTQYF.